This TCR beta chain was documented in a study of blood T cell repertoires in COVID-19 (dated by TCRdb to about 2020). For the study in its entirety: Collaborator samples came from the United States, Italy and Spain and covered acute and convalescent phases of COVID-19. The material from the prospective study consisted of cDNA or gDNA derived from T cells, B-cell-depleted T cells, or PBMCs. Deeply sampled blood TCRbeta repertoires from subjects exposed to, actively infected with, or recovered from COVID-19 were included in the dataset. The repertoires were released in a freely available public database intended as a resource for research on the immune response to SARS-CoV-2. The samples were drawn from the first 160 participants of the ongoing ImmuneRACE study and from some 1,300 subjects provided by 6 global collaborators. The sample metadata nearly always contained a de-identified subject ID, COVID-19 status, age in years and sex. Where available, HLA class I and class II types were obtained from metadata supplied by the sample provider rather than from assay-based typing. Beyond this particular receptor, the publication reports: How much clinical and demographic metadata was included differed by source and by participant, and the metadata was provided uncurated.

On this clone: Its antigen target is currently unknown. No base-level quality is on record; no much larger clone is a single base apart.

TCRbeta CDR3 regions were amplified from genomic DNA by means of the immunoSEQ Assay, a bias-controlled multiplex PCR. For the original study's pipeline: Nucleated cell counts per sample were estimated from amplification of reference gene primers within the assay. Sequence reads were collapsed and filtered to measure the absolute abundance of every unique TCRbeta CDR3 rearrangement. Productive Simpson clonality was computed per sample as the square root of Simpson's diversity index over productive rearrangements. Not all clones reach the TCRdb copy of this immuneACCESS table, which keeps in-frame sequences only. Checked studies attribute under half of the gap to unresolved V genes and leave the rest unexplained. V and J calls and clone size come straight from that table; D and trimming were deduced from the DNA. The sample table records 150,000 to 200,000 clones; around 87% of these occur just once. The ten largest clones add up to 2% to 3% of the sample.

The collaborating institutions used their own protocols to collect whole blood in K2EDTA tubes. For TCRbeta analysis, collaborators shipped samples in one of three forms: frozen whole blood, isolated PBMCs, or DNA extracted from either of those sample types. The CDR3, from cysteine to phenylalanine, totals 13 residues. The CDR3 DNA has 39 bases and is translated from base 1. CDR1 and CDR2, per the germline V gene (reference sequence), are MNHEY and SMNVEV. V loses 4 bases of germline sequence and J loses 0 bases, and the interval between the two ends is 6 bases. The rearranged chain carries TRBV27 and TRBJ1-1; confidence is insufficient to name the D gene. The origin of this receptor is a man between 40 and 49 years old with active or convalescent COVID-19. The sequenced sample was peripheral blood. The nucleotide sequence is TGTGCCAGCAGTTATTCGGTGAACACTGAAGCTTTCTTT. It translates as CASSYSVNTEAFF.